These T cell receptor beta chains were read from a single sample in a study of T-cell memory formation after mild COVID-19. MiXCR, run by TCRdb on the 5' RACE reads, gives a single entry per CDR3 protein. This table holds 110,000 or so distinct CDR3 sequences, about 20% found once. The source material was PBMCs or a T cell subset sorted from them (not recorded which). All receptors derive from a young man who had mild COVID-19 (a few samples of this study predate the infection). Cell type and time point are not known. Each CDR3 is given with its conserved first and last residue. A D gene is named only where the DNA matches it firmly. Clone size, where shown, is once, few, many, or a class for clones that have expanded.

j_gene | v_gene | d_gene | abundance | CDR3aa | CDR3nt
TRBJ1-5 | TRBV4-1 | . | . | CASSQALSNQPQHF | TGCGCCAGCAGCCAAGCCCTTAGCAATCAGCCCCAGCATTTT
TRBJ2-7 | TRBV4-1 | . | . | CASSQDTGRVDYEQYF | TGCGCCAGCAGCCAAGATACAGGGCGGGTTGATTACGAGCAGTACTTC
TRBJ2-6 | TRBV5-1 | . | . | CASSYDGGRTGANVLTF | TGCGCCAGCAGCTACGACGGGGGCCGAACTGGGGCCAACGTCCTGACTTTC
TRBJ2-7 | TRBV30 | . | . | CAWLGGTALSYEQYF | TGTGCCTGGTTGGGCGGGACAGCGCTCTCCTACGAGCAGTACTTC
TRBJ2-1 | TRBV15 | TRBD2 | once | CATSRDGGVSYNEQFF | TGTGCCACCAGCAGAGACGGGGGGGTGTCCTACAATGAGCAGTTCTTC
TRBJ2-5 | TRBV12-3/TRBV12-4 | . | . | CASSLWAGPQETQYF | TGTGCCAGCAGTTTATGGGCAGGTCCGCAAGAGACCCAGTACTTC
TRBJ2-7 | TRBV5-5 | . | few | CASSFGRYYEQYF | TGTGCCAGCAGTTTCGGACGATACTACGAGCAGTACTTC
TRBJ2-3 | TRBV9 | . | once | CASSDPGIGTDTQYF | TGTGCCAGCAGCGATCCAGGGATAGGCACAGATACGCAGTATTTT
TRBJ2-3 | TRBV30 | TRBD2 | . | CAWSVGLAGDTQYF | TGTGCCTGGAGTGTAGGACTAGCGGGGGATACGCAGTATTTT
TRBJ2-2 | TRBV5-1 | . | . | CASSSRLDGTGELFF | TGCGCCAGCAGCTCTAGACTGGATGGGACCGGGGAGCTGTTTTTT
TRBJ1-2 | TRBV29-1 | . | . | CSVKDGGPPYGYTF | TGCAGCGTCAAGGACGGCGGGCCTCCCTATGGCTACACCTTC
TRBJ2-1 | TRBV4-3 | TRBD2 | few | CASSQGIAGAREEQFF | TGCGCCAGCAGCCAAGGGATAGCGGGGGCCCGAGAGGAGCAGTTCTTC
TRBJ2-7 | TRBV5-1 | . | few | CASSSEGGVLYEQYF | TGCGCCAGCAGCTCGGAGGGGGGGGTTCTCTACGAGCAGTACTTC
TRBJ2-2 | TRBV7-9 | TRBD1 | few | CASSLGQGITGELFF | TGTGCCAGCAGCTTGGGACAGGGTATCACCGGGGAGCTGTTTTTT
TRBJ2-2 | TRBV29-1 | . | few | CSVEASNTGELFF | TGCAGCGTTGAGGCCTCGAACACCGGGGAGCTGTTTTTT
TRBJ2-2 | TRBV6-5 | . | few | CASSYSGPSTGELFF | TGTGCCAGCAGTTACTCGGGCCCTTCCACCGGGGAGCTGTTTTTT